Listed here are 2 T cell receptor beta chains from one sample, sequenced in a study of early stage breast cancer tumors (dated by TCRdb to the late 2010s). The receptor library was made with the immunoSEQ multiplex PCR assay. TCRdb took this table from immuneACCESS and kept in-frame rearrangements with V and J called. Such tables lack part of the clones; where checked against another copy, unresolved V genes explain under half of the gap, and the rest is unexplained. Present in this sample are around 78,000 clones, around 85% of which were seen just once. Together, the top ten hold 3% to 3.5% of the sample. The source material was blood. All receptors come from a person in their sixties with breast cancer.

The chain is built from TRBV4-2 and TRBJ1-2; no clear D. The CDR3 covers 15 residues. The V end was cut by 0 bases, the J end by 4 bases, with 12 bases between. The germline CDR1 and CDR2 sequences are LGHNA and YNFKEQ. The CDR3 DNA sequence: TGTGCCAGCAGCCAAGAACCCGCGGTCAGCTATGGCTACACCTTC. It encodes CASSQEPAVSYGYTF.

This clone was picked up one time. The chain couples TRBV5-4 to TRBJ2-3; the match to TRBD1 covers 9 bases. Germline CDR1 is SGHNT and CDR2 is YYREEE (reference sequence). Trimming at V came to 4 bases and at J to 5 bases, leaving 8 bases not matched to a gene. This CDR3 comprises 15 residues. The CDR3 protein is CASSPRTGVGDTQYF. DNA for the CDR3: TGTGCCAGCAGCCCACGGACAGGGGTGGGAGATACGCAGTATTTT.